Following are 16 T cell receptor beta chains from one sample sequenced in a study of blood T cell repertoires in COVID-19. The assay was immunoSEQ multiplex PCR, and TCRdb's table has in-frame clones only and misses some. The data show roughly 220,000 clones, 88% seen once. Sequencing input: PBMCs or T cells enriched from blood (not recorded which). The receptors come from a woman aged 45 to 65 with acute COVID-19.

The chain recombines TRBV30 with TRBJ2-2; the D gene is possibly TRBD1 (6 bases). V shed 3 bases and J shed 4 bases, with 9 bases lying between them. This CDR3 contains 13 residues. Germline-derived CDR1 and CDR2 are GTSNPN and SVGIG (reference sequence). The CDR3: CAWRTQGTGELFF. The CDR3 DNA sequence: TGTGCCTGGAGGACACAGGGCACCGGGGAGCTGTTTTTT. Full variable domain (missing parts from reference TRBV30 and TRBJ2-2): SQTIHQWPATLVQPVGSPLSLECTVEGTSNPNLYWYRQAAGRGLQLLFYSVGIGQISSEVPQNLSASRPQDRQFILSSKKLLLSDSGFYLCAWRTQGTGELFFGEGSRLTVL.

The chain links TRBV5-1 to TRBJ2-7, with 9 bases matching TRBD2. This CDR3 is 15 amino acids long. V gave up 5 bases and J gave up 7 bases; unmatched junction bases: 13. Germline V CDR1 and CDR2: SGHRS, YFSETQ. Written as DNA, the CDR3 is TGCGCCAGCAGTTACCACGGGACTAGCCCGGCGGAGCAGTACTTC. Amino acids: CASSYHGTSPAEQYF.

The V and J genes are TRBV5-4 and TRBJ1-1, with D possibly TRBD1 on 6 matching bases. V was trimmed by 0 bases and J by 5 bases, leaving 14 bases between them. The CDR3 is 15 residues long. Germline V gives CDR1 SGHNT, CDR2 YYREEE (reference sequence). The CDR3: CASSLVRGAGTEAFF. Here the CDR3 DNA reads TGTGCCAGCAGCTTGGTCCGGGGGGCCGGAACTGAAGCTTTCTTT.

This clone is a singleton in its sample. CDR3 sequence: CASTGGVGYQETQYF. The CDR3, as DNA: TGTGCCAGCACGGGAGGGGTGGGGTACCAAGAGACCCAGTACTTC. This chain uses TRBV28 with TRBJ2-5; 8 bases are shared with TRBD2. This CDR3 is 15 amino acids long. Germline CDR1 MDHEN, CDR2 SYDVKM. Germline trimming cut 7 bases from V and 0 bases from J; bases unmatched to any gene: 7.

This clone was seen a few times. The chain has TRBV6-5 and TRBJ2-1; 9 bases are a match to TRBD1. In germline, CDR1 is MNHEY, CDR2 SVGAGI. J gave up 1 base and V 6 bases, and 1 base lay outside the gene matches. The CDR3 totals 14 residues. The CDR3 bases are TGTGCCAGCAGGGGGACAGGGTCCTACAATGAGCAGTTCTTC. It translates to CASRGTGSYNEQFF.

The V call is TRBV11-2, the J call TRBJ1-4; D unclear. V lost 0 bases to trimming and J lost 0 bases, with 5 bases between them. This CDR3 has 15 residues. CDR1 is SGHAT, CDR2 FQNNGV, per germline. CDR3 residues: CASSLEYATNEKLFF. The CDR3 DNA follows: TGTGCCAGCAGCTTAGAATATGCAACTAATGAAAAACTGTTTTTT.

The gene calls are TRBV6-5 and TRBJ2-2, with 9 bases aligning to TRBD2. The CDR3 has 11 residues. With V trimmed by 8 bases and J by 8 bases, 0 bases remained unmatched. The germline gives CDR1 MNHEY, CDR2 SVGAGI. The chain's CDR3 is CASAGGGELFF. In DNA form, the CDR3 reads TGTGCCAGCGCGGGAGGGGGGGAGCTGTTTTTT.

The chain has TRBV3-1 (or the pseudogene TRBV3-2) and TRBJ2-1, with 10 nucleotides matching TRBD2. This CDR3 region has 15 residues. V lost 4 bases to trimming and J lost 4 bases; unmatched junction nucleotides: 4. CDR1 LGHDT and CDR2 YNNKEL come from the germline V gene (reference sequence). The CDR3 region is CASSRTSGTYNEQFF. DNA of the CDR3: TGTGCCAGCAGCCGAACTAGCGGGACTTACAATGAGCAGTTCTTC.

The rearrangement links TRBV5-6 to TRBJ1-6; possible D gene TRBD1, 5 bases. V was shortened by 5 bases and J by 0 bases, with 12 bases between the two germline ends. The germline V gene encodes CDR1 SGHDT and CDR2 YYEEEE. The CDR3 is made up of 16 amino acids. CDR3 loop: CASSTGLSSYNSPLHF. In nucleotides, the CDR3 is TGTGCCAGCAGTACAGGTTTGAGCTCCTATAATTCACCCCTCCACTTT.

The chain uses TRBV6-6 and TRBJ2-3; the D gene is possibly TRBD2 (5 bases). This CDR3 comprises 15 residues. Germline V gives CDR1 MNHNY, CDR2 SVGAGI (reference sequence). With 4 bases removed from V and 2 bases from J, the gap between germline ends came to 13 bases. This CDR3 reads CASSSVGVLTDTQYF. The CDR3 bases are TGTGCCAGCAGTTCTGTGGGAGTCCTCACAGATACGCAGTATTTT.

This clone is a singleton in its sample. The rearrangement joins TRBV7-9 to TRBJ2-3; the D gene is possibly TRBD2 (5 bases). The CDR3 sequence is 14 residues long. Between the trimmed V and J ends, which lost 1 base and 5 bases, there was a span of 10 bases. The germline V gene has CDR1 SEHNR and CDR2 FQNEAQ (reference sequence). In DNA, the CDR3 is TGTGCCAGCAGCTTAGAGGGAGCGGTAGATACGCAGTATTTT. This translates into CASSLEGAVDTQYF. Supplemented by reference TRBV7-9 and TRBJ2-3, the full variable domain reads DTGVSQNPRHKITKRGQNVTFRCDPISEHNRLYWYRQTLGQGPEFLTYFQNEAQLEKSRLLSDRFSAERPKGSFSTLEIQRTEQGDSAMYLCASSLEGAVDTQYFGPGTRLTVL.

The CDR3 coding sequence is TGTGCCAGCTCAGAGGGACAGGAGAACACTGAAGCTTTCTTT. Amino acids: CASSEGQENTEAFF. The chain has TRBV18 and TRBJ1-1; TRBD1 agrees at 8 bases. Per germline, CDR1 KGHSH and CDR2 LQKENI. The CDR3 runs 14 residues. Trimming took 5 bases from V and 1 from J; bases not matched to a gene: 3.

The chain carries TRBV25-1 and TRBJ2-7; TRBD2 aligns across 10 bases. With V trimmed by 6 bases and J by 2 bases, 7 bases remained unmatched. Per the germline V gene, CDR1 is MGHDK and CDR2 is SYGVNS. The CDR3 covers 15 residues. As DNA, the CDR3 is TGTGCCAGCAGCCACCCGGGACTAGCGACCTACGAGCAGTACTTC. Residues: CASSHPGLATYEQYF.

The J gene is TRBJ1-1, the V gene TRBV6-5; perhaps TRBD1 as D (5 bases). The CDR3 length is 14 residues. V was shortened by 0 bases and J by 8 bases, with 13 bases between the two germline ends. CDR1 is MNHEY and CDR2 is SVGAGI in the germline V gene. In DNA form, the CDR3 reads TGTGCCAGCAGTTACTCGCCGGGGGTCCTCGAAGCTTTCTTT. This codes for CASSYSPGVLEAFF.

The J gene is TRBJ1-2, the V gene TRBV18; TRBD1 matches 7 bases. Per germline, CDR1 KGHSH and CDR2 LQKENI. The CDR3 covers 14 residues. Losses at the gene ends were 3 bases for V and 3 bases for J; bases not matched to a gene: 4. The CDR3 coding sequence is TGTGCCAGCTCACCCGCGACAGGGTACTATGGCTACACCTTC. Translation: CASSPATGYYGYTF.

The chain joins TRBV10-3 to TRBJ2-1; perhaps TRBD2 as D (6 bases). Trimming cost V 4 bases and J 5 bases, with 12 bases left between them. From germline, CDR1 is ENHRY and CDR2 SYGVKD. The CDR3 is 14 residues long. CDR3 nucleotides: TGTGCCATCAGTGGGCGGGGTTCGAACAATGAGCAGTTCTTC. Amino acids: CAISGRGSNNEQFF.